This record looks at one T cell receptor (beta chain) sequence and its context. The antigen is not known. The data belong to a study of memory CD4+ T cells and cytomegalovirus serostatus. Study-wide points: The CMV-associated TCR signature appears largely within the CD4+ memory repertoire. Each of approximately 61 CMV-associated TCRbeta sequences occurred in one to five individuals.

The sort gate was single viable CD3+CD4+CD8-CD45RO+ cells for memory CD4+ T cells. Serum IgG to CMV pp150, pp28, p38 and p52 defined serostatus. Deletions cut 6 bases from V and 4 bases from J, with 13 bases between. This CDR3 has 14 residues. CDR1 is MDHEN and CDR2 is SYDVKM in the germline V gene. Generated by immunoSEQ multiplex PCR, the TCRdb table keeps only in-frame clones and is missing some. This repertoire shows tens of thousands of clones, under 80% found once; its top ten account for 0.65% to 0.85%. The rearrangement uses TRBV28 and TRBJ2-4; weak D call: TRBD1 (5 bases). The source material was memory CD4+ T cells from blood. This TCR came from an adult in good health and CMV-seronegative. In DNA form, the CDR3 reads TGTGCCAGCAGCCCCGCCAGGGTTAAAAACATTCAGTACTTC. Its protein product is CASSPARVKNIQYF.